Listed here is a single T cell receptor beta chain. This specimen belongs to a study of control samples from healthy donors and cancer patients. Data came from immunoSEQ multiplex PCR; TCRdb stores just in-frame clones and leaves some out. The repertoire holds over 100,000 clones, with 80% to 95% as singletons. The CDR3 is made up of 14 amino acids. Trimming removed 2 bases at V and 1 base at J, with 7 bases between. Germline V gene lookup returns CDR1 MNHEY and CDR2 SMNVEV (reference sequence). The chain recombines TRBV27 with TRBJ2-3; D gene unclear. The clonotype comes from a man aged 40-49 years in good health. The specimen sequenced was blood. This CDR3 is CASSLKRGTDTQYF. The CDR3 DNA reads TGTGCCAGCAGTTTAAAGCGTGGCACAGATACGCAGTATTTT.